This passage covers 28 T cell receptor beta chains from one sample sequenced in a study of glioma-infiltrating T cells. Using RNA template, CDR3s of TCR alpha and beta were amplified with iRepertoire arm-PCR. TCRdb fed the multiplex PCR reads into MiXCR, producing one record per CDR3 protein. Here the sample spans some 190,000 distinct CDR3 sequences, about 32% being singletons. Sequencing was done on a sample of glioma tissue, nonneoplastic brain tissue, or PBMCs (not recorded which). These receptor sequences come from a human donor with low-grade glioma or glioblastoma, undergoing nonglioma brain surgery, or in good health (not recorded which).

The sample holds many counts of this clonotype. The CDR3 DNA follows: TGTGCCAGCAGCTTAGTTTCTAACAGCGAAGCTTTCTTT. This encodes CASSLVSNSEAFF. The chain couples TRBV7-9 to TRBJ1-1; D is uncertain. The V end lost 1 base, the J end lost 8 bases, and 11 bases lay between the germline ends. This CDR3 contains 13 residues. Germline loops: CDR1 SEHNR, CDR2 FQNEAQ (reference sequence).

The chain employs TRBV5-1 and TRBJ2-2, with D possibly being TRBD1 (5 bases). Trimming stripped 1 base from V and 4 bases from J, with 14 bases between. The CDR3 has 16 residues. The germline V gene encodes CDR1 SGHRS and CDR2 YFSETQ. The CDR3 sequence is CASSLMAGSSTGELFF. The CDR3 DNA reads as TGCGCCAGCAGCTTGATGGCAGGGTCAAGCACCGGGGAGCTGTTTTTT.

A remark on this clonotype: A much larger clone differs by one base, so this may be a read error. The genes are TRBV2 and TRBJ2-3, with D perhaps matching TRBD1 (6 bases). Trimming left V 3 bases short and J 7 bases short, with 17 bases between. There are 15 residues in the CDR3. CDR1 is SNHLY, CDR2 FYNNEI, per germline. The CDR3 reads CASSDSARGAYTQYF. The CDR3 bases are TGTGCCAGCAGTGATTCGGCCAGGGGCGCATATACGCAGTATTTT.

In its sample, this clonotype was seen many times. V is TRBV5-8 and J is TRBJ2-5; D gene ambiguous. The V end lost 2 bases, the J end lost 5 bases, and 13 bases lay between the germline ends. The CDR3 runs 14 residues. Germline V gives CDR1 SGHTS, CDR2 YDEGEE. CDR3 sequence (DNA): TGTGCCAGCAGCTTCGGCCCATTCGGGGAGACCCAGTACTTC. Residues: CASSFGPFGETQYF.

Of note for this clonotype: Given a much more abundant clone one base away, this may be a read error. This chain uses TRBV7-2 with TRBJ2-2; 13 bases are a match to TRBD2. The CDR3 runs 17 residues. CDR1 and CDR2 from the germline V gene are SGHTA and FQGNSA. The CDR3 is CAGRTNGLAGVTGELFF. In nucleotides, the CDR3 is TGTGCCGGCAGAACTAACGGACTAGCGGGAGTTACCGGGGAGCTGTTTTTT.

At least ten counts were recorded for this clonotype. V and J are TRBV6-1 and TRBJ2-1, with unresolved D. The ends were cut back, 6 bases at V and 0 bases at J, with 15 bases in the middle. Germline V gives CDR1 MNHNS, CDR2 SASEGT. This CDR3 is built from 16 residues. The CDR3 DNA reads as TGTGCCAGCAGCGACGTAAGGGAAAGCTCCTACAATGAGCAGTTCTTC. This sequence encodes CASSDVRESSYNEQFF.

This chain connects TRBV4-1 to TRBJ1-3; D remains ambiguous. Germline V gives CDR1 MGHRA, CDR2 YSYEKL. The CDR3 has 13 amino acids. Trimming took 2 bases from V and 6 from J, leaving 8 bases between them. CDR3 nucleotides: TGCGCCAGCAGCCAACACGGCGAAAACACCATATATTTT. Protein product: CASSQHGENTIYF.

The V and J genes are TRBV7-9 and TRBJ1-2, with a tentative D call TRBD1 (6 bases). Germline CDR1 SEHNR, CDR2 FQNEAQ (reference sequence). The CDR3 has 15 residues. V was cut by 3 bases and J by 6 bases, with 17 bases left in between. CDR3: CASSFTLRQVDGYTF. The CDR3 bases are TGTGCCAGCAGCTTCACCCTGCGACAGGTAGATGGCTACACCTTC.

As regards this clonotype: This may arise from a read error, as a much more abundant clone is one base away. V is TRBV24-1 and J is TRBJ2-7; D remains ambiguous. The CDR3 loop spans 13 amino acids. The germline gives CDR1 KGHDR, CDR2 SFDVKD. V lost 4 bases and J lost 7, with 13 bases in between. This chain's CDR3 is CATSDSRNNEQYF. In DNA, the CDR3 is TGTGCCACCAGTGACAGCAGGAACAATGAGCAGTACTTC.

The gene calls are TRBV9 and TRBJ2-3, with 12 bases matching TRBD2. Trimming took 4 bases from V and 8 from J; bases not matched to a gene: 8. CDR3 length equals 15 residues. CDR1 is SGDLS, CDR2 YYNGEE, per germline. In DNA, the CDR3 is TGTGCCAGCAGCCCTCGACTAGCGGGAGAGGGTACGCAGTATTTT. It encodes CASSPRLAGEGTQYF.

Comment on this clonotype: Its ends do not fully match the called genes, so a read error is possible. V is TRBV3-1 and J is TRBJ2-7, with 12 bases aligning to TRBD2. The CDR3 has 15 amino acids. Germline CDR1 is LGHDT and CDR2 is YNNKEL (reference sequence). The CDR3 nucleotides read TGCGCCAGCAGACCGACTAGCGGGAGTATCTACGAGCGGTACTTC. It yields the protein CASRPTSGSIYERYF.

This clonotype has a count of ten or more. The chain couples TRBV4-3 to TRBJ2-1, with a weak D call TRBD2 (7 bases). The CDR3 has 15 amino acids. V was trimmed by 1 base and J by 7 bases, leaving 14 bases between them. Germline V lookup: CDR1 LGHNA, CDR2 YSLEER. The CDR3 DNA follows: TGCGCCAGCAGCCAAGTTGGGGGGGCGGTGAATGAGCAGTTCTTC. As protein: CASSQVGGAVNEQFF.

The chain couples TRBV5-1 to TRBJ2-1; the D gene is possibly TRBD1 (5 bases). Germline values: CDR1 SGHRS, CDR2 YFSETQ. This CDR3 is built from 14 residues. Trimming pared 9 bases from V and 8 bases from J, leaving 21 bases between. CDR3 sequence (DNA): TGCGCCACCAAACAACAGGTGTCTTCCTATGAGCAGTTCTTC. Its translation is CATKQQVSSYEQFF.

The chain joins TRBV6-5 to TRBJ2-1; 9 bases agree with TRBD2. The J segment lost 7 bases and the V segment lost 2 bases, leaving 12 bases of the junction unmatched. Germline lookup yields CDR1 MNHEY and CDR2 SVGAGI. This CDR3 is built from 17 residues. In nucleotides, the CDR3 is TGTGCCAGCAGTTACAGGGTCAGGGGGACTAGCATGAATGAGCAGTTCTTC. As protein: CASSYRVRGTSMNEQFF.

This clonotype was detected ten times or more. V and J are TRBV29-1 and TRBJ2-1; D is undetermined. Germline V gene lookup returns CDR1 SQVTM and CDR2 ANQGSEA. The V end lost 6 bases, the J end lost 3 bases, and 12 bases lay between the germline ends. The CDR3 consists of 13 residues. This CDR3 is CSVRHLYYNEQFF. The CDR3 DNA sequence: TGCAGCGTCAGACACCTCTACTACAATGAGCAGTTCTTC.

A remark on this clonotype: A much larger clonotype is one base distant, so this may be a read error. CDR3 amino acids: CASSMLAGGCNEQFF. The CDR3 coding sequence is TGTGCCAGTAGTATGCTAGCGGGGGGCTGCAATGAGCAGTTCTTC. This sequence joins TRBV19 and TRBJ2-1, with 11 positions matching TRBD2. The CDR3 has 15 amino acids. From germline, CDR1 is LNHDA and CDR2 SQIVND (reference sequence). Unmatched junction bases numbered 4, after V lost 3 bases and J lost 6 bases. The full variable domain, its missing parts supplied by reference TRBV19 and TRBJ2-1, is DGGITQSPKYLFRKEGQNVTLSCEQNLNHDAMYWYRQDPGQGLRLIYYSQIVNDFQKGDIAEGYSVSREKKESFPLTVTSAQKNPTAFYLCASSMLAGGCNEQFFGPGTRLTVL.

Remarks on this clonotype: A single base separates this from a much larger clone, so it may be a read error. The rearrangement links TRBV7-9 to TRBJ2-1; D ambiguous. Deletions cut 4 bases from V and 7 bases from J, with 8 bases between. This CDR3 has 12 amino acids. The germline CDR1 and CDR2 sequences are SEHNR and FQNEAQ (reference sequence). CDR3 amino acids: CASSSERNEQFF. CDR3 sequence (DNA): TGTGCCAGCAGCTCCGAGAGGAATGAGCAGTTCTTC.

The chain couples TRBV30 to TRBJ2-7; D call uncertain. The length of the CDR3 is 13 residues. Trimming took 1 base from V and 0 from J, leaving 7 bases between them. Germline CDR1 reads GTSNPN; CDR2 reads SVGIG (reference sequence). As DNA, the CDR3 is TGTGCCTGGAGTGGACAAGTCTCCTACGAGCAGTACTTC. This gives the protein CAWSGQVSYEQYF.

This clonotype was seen many times. The V and J genes are TRBV7-2 and TRBJ2-3; D is undetermined. This CDR3 spans 13 amino acids. Trimming removed 6 bases at V and 2 bases at J, with 9 bases between. The germline gives CDR1 SGHTA, CDR2 FQGNSA. CDR3 in DNA: TGTGCCAGCAGTCCCTTCCTCACAGATACGCAGTATTTT. It yields the protein CASSPFLTDTQYF. Full variable domain (missing parts from reference TRBV7-2 and TRBJ2-3): GAGVSQSPSNKVTEKGKDVELRCDPISGHTALYWYRQSLGQGLEFLIYFQGNSAPDKSGLPSDRFSAERTGGSVSTLTIQRTQQEDSAVYLCASSPFLTDTQYFGPGTRLTVL.

This clonotype was counted many times. The genes are TRBV7-2 and TRBJ2-5; 7 positions agree with TRBD1. The CDR3 has 14 residues. Trimming cost V 3 bases and J 2 bases; bases outside gene matches: 3. CDR1 SGHTA and CDR2 FQGNSA come from the germline V gene. CDR3 nucleotides: TGTGCCAGCAGCTTGGACAGGTTTCAAGAGACCCAGTACTTC. Translating it yields CASSLDRFQETQYF.

The gene calls are TRBV10-3 and TRBJ2-3; TRBD2 aligns across 7 bases. The germline gives CDR1 ENHRY, CDR2 SYGVKD. Trimming removed 9 bases from V and 5 bases from J; junction bases left unmatched: 17. The CDR3 totals 16 residues. CDR3 nucleotides: TGTGCCATTAGTCCTGCATTCCACATAGCGGGAGATACGCAGTATTTT. It specifies CAISPAFHIAGDTQYF.

The V gene is TRBV6-1, the J gene TRBJ2-7; D is unresolved. This CDR3 has 15 residues. Germline-derived CDR1 and CDR2 are MNHNS and SASEGT. V lost 6 bases to trimming and J lost 7 bases, with 22 bases between them. CDR3 in amino acids: CASSQEGRFYGEQYF. The CDR3 DNA is TGTGCCAGCAGCCAAGAAGGTAGGTTCTACGGGGAGCAGTACTTC.

The chain is built from TRBV18 and TRBJ2-2; no clear D. Looked up from germline, CDR1 is KGHSH and CDR2 is LQKENI. The CDR3 contains 13 residues. V was shortened by 2 bases and J by 6 bases, with 7 bases between the two germline ends. The CDR3 spells CASSPVFAGELFF. CDR3 nucleotides: TGTGCCAGCTCACCAGTTTTCGCCGGGGAGCTGTTTTTT. The full variable domain, in which reference TRBV18 and TRBJ2-2 provide the parts outside the CDR3, is NAGVMQNPRHLVRRRGQEARLRCSPMKGHSHVYWYRQLPEEGLKFMVYLQKENIIDESGMPKERFSAEFPKEGPSILRIQQVVRGDSAAYFCASSPVFAGELFFGEGSRLTVL.

Points on this clonotype: This clone may be a read error of a much larger clone one base away. V and J are TRBV4-1 and TRBJ1-1, with TRBD1 identical over 8 bases. Germline V gene data show CDR1 as MGHRA and CDR2 as YSYEKL. Trimming removed 0 bases from V and 7 bases from J; junction bases left unmatched: 7. This CDR3 contains 15 residues. For the CDR3, the DNA is TGCGCCAGCAGCCAAGATCGGCAGGGGGCTAATGAAGCTTTCTTT. Residues: CASSQDRQGANEAFF.

A remark on this clonotype: With a much larger clone just one base away, this may be a read error. The chain employs TRBV28 and TRBJ2-7; D unclear. V was cut by 9 bases and J by 1 base, with 13 bases left in between. Germline V gene sequence: CDR1 MDHEN, CDR2 SYDVKM. The CDR3 has 13 amino acids. CDR3 protein: CARGFKKSYEQYF. The CDR3 nucleotides are TGTGCCAGGGGTTTCAAAAAATCCTACGAGCAGTACTTC.

Only a few counts were recorded for this clonotype. The J gene is TRBJ2-1, the V gene TRBV14; D is possibly TRBD2 (6 bases). The germline V gene has CDR1 SGHDN and CDR2 FVKESK. CDR3 length: 12 amino acids. Between the trimmed V and J ends, which lost 4 bases and 12 bases, there was a span of 13 bases. This CDR3 reads CASSPLTRVQFF. For the CDR3, the DNA is TGTGCCAGCAGCCCCTTGACTAGGGTGCAGTTCTTC.

This clonotype was seen many times. CDR3 loop: CASSLGMWVNEQFF. CDR3 in DNA: TGTGCCAGCAGTTTGGGCATGTGGGTCAATGAGCAGTTCTTC. The rearrangement links TRBV27 to TRBJ2-1; D gene unclear. CDR1 MNHEY and CDR2 SMNVEV come from the germline V gene (reference sequence). The CDR3 is made up of 14 amino acids. V dropped 3 bases and J dropped 6 bases, with 12 bases sitting between them.

In DNA form, the CDR3 reads TGTGCCAGCAGCTTAGGGACAGGACCAGAGACCCAGTACTTC. The encoded protein is CASSLGTGPETQYF. V gene TRBV7-9 combines with J gene TRBJ2-5; the match to TRBD1 covers 7 bases. J lost 4 bases, V lost 1 base, and 3 bases had no gene match. The CDR3 is 14 residues long. The germline V gene has CDR1 SEHNR and CDR2 FQNEAQ (reference sequence).